The 30 T cell receptor beta chains reported below all come from one sample, sequenced in a study of blood T cell repertoires in COVID-19. Some clones are missing from TCRdb's copy, which holds only in-frame ones; the method was immunoSEQ multiplex PCR. Among 150,000 to 200,000 clones, approximately 87% were seen once, and the ten largest hold 4%. The source material was peripheral blood. Receptors were obtained from a woman in her seventies with acute or convalescent COVID-19.

CDR3: CASRPKGALGGYTF. CDR3 bases: TGTGCCAGCAGACCTAAGGGGGCATTAGGGGGCTACACCTTC. This chain joins TRBV5-8 and TRBJ1-2, with 7 bases fitting TRBD1. The germline gives CDR1 SGHTS, CDR2 YDEGEE. The V and J ends lost 5 bases and 8 bases, in that order; junction bases with no gene match: 12. The CDR3 is made up of 14 amino acids.

This chain joins TRBV11-2 and TRBJ2-3; no definite D call. The CDR3 extends over 12 amino acids. Trimming shortened V by 3 bases and J by 10 bases, and 11 bases separated the two germline ends. Germline values: CDR1 SGHAT, CDR2 FQNNGV. CDR3 amino acids: CASSFGPRAQYF. The CDR3 DNA reads TGTGCCAGCAGCTTTGGGCCCCGCGCGCAGTATTTT. The full variable domain, in which reference TRBV11-2 and TRBJ2-3 provide the parts outside the CDR3, is EAGVAQSPRYKIIEKRQSVAFWCNPISGHATLYWYQQILGQGPKLLIQFQNNGVVDDSQLPKDRFSAERLKGVDSTLKIQPAKLEDSAVYLCASSFGPRAQYFGPGTRLTVL.

The V gene is TRBV28, the J gene TRBJ1-4; D gene ambiguous. Germline loops: CDR1 MDHEN, CDR2 SYDVKM. The V gene lost 3 bases and the J gene lost 0 bases, with 11 bases spanning the gap. This CDR3 has 16 residues. This CDR3 reads CASSFLSLATNEKLFF. DNA for the CDR3: TGTGCCAGCAGTTTCCTTAGCCTTGCAACTAATGAAAAACTGTTTTTT.

The rearrangement joins TRBV4-2 to TRBJ1-5; the D is unclear. The CDR3 runs 14 residues. Germline V gene sequence: CDR1 LGHNA, CDR2 YNFKEQ. V was trimmed by 1 base and J by 2 bases, leaving 6 bases between them. The chain's CDR3 is CASSQGQGNQPQHF. The CDR3 coding sequence is TGTGCCAGCAGCCAAGGGCAAGGCAATCAGCCCCAGCATTTT.

The chain is built from TRBV27 and TRBJ2-1; TRBD2 agrees at 9 bases. The CDR3 has 13 amino acids. The germline V gene has CDR1 MNHEY and CDR2 SMNVEV (reference sequence). The V and J ends lost 8 bases and 9 bases, in that order; junction bases with no gene match: 8. As DNA, the CDR3 is TGTGCCAGCCGGTTAGCGGGAGAAGGTGAGCAGTTCTTC. It encodes CASRLAGEGEQFF.

Comment on this clone: The identical CDR3 is also encoded by other nucleotide sequences in the sample. This chain uses TRBV5-1 with TRBJ1-5, with 9 bases aligning to TRBD1. The germline CDR1 and CDR2 sequences are SGHRS and YFSETQ. Germline trimming cut 0 bases from V and 4 bases from J; bases unmatched to any gene: 2. This CDR3 is 15 amino acids long. CDR3 bases: TGCGCCAGCAGCTTGGAAGGGACAGGGAATCAGCCCCAGCATTTT. As protein: CASSLEGTGNQPQHF.

This chain joins TRBV27 and TRBJ1-1; D gene uncertain. Germline loops: CDR1 MNHEY, CDR2 SMNVEV (reference sequence). V lost 8 bases to trimming and J lost 0 bases, with 19 bases between them. CDR3 size: 16 residues. The CDR3 reads CASWREKKTVNTEAFF. CDR3 sequence (DNA): TGTGCCAGCTGGAGAGAAAAGAAGACCGTGAACACTGAAGCTTTCTTT.

The rearrangement joins TRBV9 to TRBJ1-2; maybe TRBD1 (6 bases). Per the germline V gene, CDR1 is SGDLS and CDR2 is YYNGEE. V shed 0 bases and J shed 2 bases, with 8 bases lying between them. The CDR3 extends over 14 amino acids. The DNA for the CDR3 is TGTGCCAGCAGCGTAGGACAGGACAACTATGGCTACACCTTC. It specifies CASSVGQDNYGYTF.

The rearrangement links TRBV12-3 or TRBV12-4 to TRBJ2-2; D call uncertain. V dropped 7 bases and J dropped 5 bases, with 11 bases sitting between them. The CDR3 totals 13 residues. The CDR3 DNA reads TGTGCCAGCACCCCGACGAGGACCGGGGAGCTGTTTTTT. Residues: CASTPTRTGELFF.

The chain joins TRBV18 to TRBJ2-1; possible D gene TRBD1, 6 bases. Germline V CDR1 and CDR2: KGHSH, LQKENI. Trimming took 4 bases from V and 6 from J, leaving 13 bases between them. There are 14 residues in the CDR3. The CDR3 nucleotides are TGTGCCAGCTCACGGTTGGACAGTCGCAATGAGCAGTTCTTC. Its translation is CASSRLDSRNEQFF.

The chain employs TRBV7-9 and TRBJ1-2, with a possible D match to TRBD1 (6 bases). The V end was cut by 5 bases, the J end by 2 bases, with 18 bases between. Germline V lookup: CDR1 SEHNR, CDR2 FQNEAQ (reference sequence). The CDR3 length is 16 residues. The CDR3 region has the DNA TGTGCCAGCAGCCCCGGGGGGTCCCAGGGGAACTATGGCTACACCTTC. Protein product: CASSPGGSQGNYGYTF.

V is TRBV18 and J is TRBJ1-2, with a weak D call TRBD1 (6 bases). CDR1 is KGHSH and CDR2 is LQKENI in the germline V gene. Trimming pared 3 bases from V and 8 bases from J, leaving 16 bases between. The CDR3 length is 14 residues. The CDR3 DNA reads TGTGCCAGCTCACCGAGCTTGGGGGCACTCGGCTACACCTTC. Protein sequence: CASSPSLGALGYTF.

The chain carries TRBV5-6 and TRBJ2-7; D might be TRBD1 (7 bases). The CDR3 consists of 16 residues. Germline-derived CDR1 and CDR2 are SGHDT and YYEEEE. With 5 bases removed from V and 1 base from J, the gap between germline ends came to 19 bases. The CDR3 coding sequence is TGTGCCAGCAGAGGGGGCCCGGGGGCAGGGTCCTACGAGCAGTACTTC. Translated, it gives CASRGGPGAGSYEQYF.

CDR3 protein: CASSLYRHANTGELFF. Written as DNA, the CDR3 is TGTGCCAGCAGCTTGTACAGGCACGCGAACACCGGGGAGCTGTTTTTT. The gene calls are TRBV5-4 and TRBJ2-2, with D possibly TRBD1 on 5 matching bases. Germline CDR1 and CDR2: SGHNT and YYREEE (reference sequence). Trimming removed 1 base at V and 0 bases at J, with 10 bases between. The length of the CDR3 is 16 residues.

V gene TRBV25-1 combines with J gene TRBJ1-4, with D possibly TRBD1 on 5 matching bases. CDR3 length equals 14 residues. Deletions cut 8 bases from V and 10 bases from J, with 20 bases between. CDR1 and CDR2 from the germline V gene are MGHDK and SYGVNS. For the CDR3, the DNA is TGTGCCAGCCGATCAACAGGCGAAAGGGCAAAACTGTTTTTT. Protein sequence: CASRSTGERAKLFF.

J is TRBJ1-5 and V is TRBV7-8, with D possibly TRBD1 on 6 matching bases. CDR1 is SGHVS and CDR2 is FQNEAQ in the germline V gene. The CDR3 has 15 residues. V lost 1 base, J lost 7 bases, and 14 bases lay in between. The CDR3 bases are TGTGCCAGCAGCTTAGTATTGGGGGCACGGCAGCCCCAGCATTTT. It yields the protein CASSLVLGARQPQHF.

J is TRBJ1-2 and V is TRBV28; TRBD1 might be the D (5 bases). The CDR3 runs to 12 residues. V was cut by 6 bases and J by 5 bases, with 10 bases left in between. The V gene's germline CDR1 is MDHEN and CDR2 SYDVKM. The CDR3 loop reads CASRSSGYGYTF. The CDR3 DNA sequence: TGTGCCAGCAGGAGTTCAGGGTATGGCTACACCTTC.

The rearrangement uses TRBV6-1 and TRBJ1-1; 8 nucleotides agree with TRBD1. Per the germline V gene, CDR1 is MNHNS and CDR2 is SASEGT. Trimming removed 4 bases from V and 4 bases from J; junction bases left unmatched: 11. The CDR3 runs to 16 residues. CDR3 protein: CASSVGVDRGGTEAFF. CDR3 sequence (DNA): TGTGCCAGCAGTGTGGGAGTCGACAGGGGTGGCACTGAAGCTTTCTTT.

The CDR3 region has the DNA TGTGCCAGCAGTGTAATAGATACGCAGTATTTT. It encodes CASSVIDTQYF. The chain employs TRBV2 and TRBJ2-3; D is unclear. This CDR3 comprises 11 residues. CDR1 SNHLY and CDR2 FYNNEI come from the germline V gene. Trimming pared 4 bases from V and 5 bases from J, leaving 4 bases between.

The chain carries TRBV6-1 and TRBJ1-1; D gene ambiguous. Trimming left V 0 bases short and J 10 bases short, with 18 bases between. The CDR3 length is 15 residues. Germline V gives CDR1 MNHNS, CDR2 SASEGT. Written as DNA, the CDR3 is TGTGCCAGCAGTGAAGCCCAGCCCCGTCGCACGGGAGCTTTCTTT. Encoded protein: CASSEAQPRRTGAFF.

There are many counts of this clone. The chain carries TRBV7-9 and TRBJ2-5; 8 nucleotides line up with TRBD1. The germline V gene has CDR1 SEHNR and CDR2 FQNEAQ (reference sequence). The trim removed 7 bases at V and 7 bases at J, leaving 20 bases unmatched. This CDR3 region has 17 residues. CDR3 protein: CASTPRDETGARLTQYF. The CDR3 DNA is TGTGCCAGCACACCCCGGGACGAGACAGGGGCACGGTTGACCCAGTACTTC.

The chain has TRBV28 and TRBJ1-4; 9 bases match TRBD1. There are 15 residues in the CDR3. V shed 3 bases, J shed 7 bases, and the junction held 6 bases outside the gene matches. CDR1 is MDHEN and CDR2 is SYDVKM in the germline V gene. CDR3 in amino acids: CASSFLTGGTEKLFF. As DNA, the CDR3 is TGTGCCAGCAGTTTTTTGACAGGGGGTACTGAAAAACTGTTTTTT.

CDR3 sequence reads: CASSKVGDRDSNQPQHF. In DNA, the CDR3 is TGTGCCAGCAGCAAAGTGGGGGACAGAGATAGCAATCAGCCCCAGCATTTT. The V gene is TRBV21-1, the J gene TRBJ1-5; the table assigns TRBD1, which was not confirmed against the DNA. TRBV21-1 is reported as a pseudogene. The CDR3 contains 17 residues.

This rearrangement joins TRBV19 to TRBJ2-7; 9 nucleotides agree with TRBD1. The CDR3 extends over 13 amino acids. The V segment lost 8 bases and the J segment 8 bases; nucleotides outside the gene matches: 10. Germline V gives CDR1 LNHDA, CDR2 SQIVND (reference sequence). This CDR3 is CASSGTGTLQQYF. CDR3 in DNA: TGTGCCAGTTCCGGGACAGGGACGCTCCAGCAGTACTTC.

The chain carries TRBV9 and TRBJ1-5; D remains ambiguous. Per germline, CDR1 SGDLS and CDR2 YYNGEE. The CDR3 spans 15 residues. V was clipped by 0 bases and J by 5 bases, with 12 bases between them. The CDR3 loop is CASSVGAGPDQPQHF. The CDR3 coding sequence is TGTGCCAGCAGCGTAGGGGCAGGCCCCGATCAGCCCCAGCATTTT.

CDR3 coding DNA: TGTGCCAGCAGCCCGGGGCTAGCGGTAGACAATGAGCAGTTCTTC. Translated: CASSPGLAVDNEQFF. This rearrangement joins TRBV7-3 to TRBJ2-1; 7 bases are shared with TRBD2. Germline V gene data show CDR1 as SGHTA and CDR2 as FQGTGA. V gave up 5 bases and J gave up 5 bases; unmatched junction bases: 9. The CDR3 spans 15 residues.

The rearrangement joins TRBV2 to TRBJ1-3, with 11 bases matching TRBD1. This CDR3 has 15 amino acids. Germline values: CDR1 SNHLY, CDR2 FYNNEI. Germline trimming cut 7 bases from V and 3 bases from J; bases unmatched to any gene: 5. The CDR3 is CASKGQGALGNTIYF. The CDR3 coding sequence is TGTGCCAGCAAAGGACAGGGGGCTCTTGGAAACACCATATATTTT.

This chain connects TRBV25-1 to TRBJ1-1; D not resolved. Per germline, CDR1 MGHDK and CDR2 SYGVNS. The CDR3 has 15 amino acids. Trimming shortened V by 2 bases and J by 1 base, and 11 bases separated the two germline ends. In DNA, the CDR3 is TGTGCCAGCAGTGAAGGACTCCAAGGGAACACTGAAGCTTTCTTT. It yields the protein CASSEGLQGNTEAFF.

This chain joins TRBV19 and TRBJ1-6; no clear D gene. Germline loops: CDR1 LNHDA, CDR2 SQIVND (reference sequence). V was pared by 5 bases and J by 4 bases, with 9 bases between. The CDR3 has 14 amino acids. The CDR3: CASSGGTYNSPLHF. CDR3 DNA sequence: TGTGCCAGTAGTGGTGGTACTTATAATTCACCCCTCCACTTT.

The rearrangement joins TRBV15 to TRBJ1-5, with a tentative D call TRBD1 (6 bases). Trimming cost V 5 bases and J 4 bases, with 18 bases left between them. The CDR3 is made up of 16 amino acids. CDR1 is LNHNV and CDR2 is YYDKDF in the germline V gene (reference sequence). CDR3 DNA sequence: TGTGCCACCAGCGGAACAAGAGACAGGATAAATCAGCCCCAGCATTTT. This translates into CATSGTRDRINQPQHF. Together with reference TRBV15 and TRBJ1-5, the CDR3 gives the full variable domain: DAMVIQNPRYQVTQFGKPVTLSCSQTLNHNVMYWYQQKSSQAPKLLFHYYDKDFNNEADTPDNFQSRRPNTSFCFLDIRSPGLGDTAMYLCATSGTRDRINQPQHFGDGTRLSIL.